Listed below are T cell receptor beta chains from one sample, sequenced in a study of cytomegalovirus exposure and HLA in healthy donors. The method was immunoSEQ multiplex PCR; TCRdb's version includes in-frame clones alone and lacks a portion of them. The sample holds over 100,000 clones; 8% to 9.5% are singletons and the top ten take 5.5%. Input material: PBMCs. These receptors all come from a man aged 35 to 55 in good health and CMV-seronegative. The CDR3 runs from the conserved cysteine through the conserved F or W. Fields, in order: V gene, clone size, J gene, D gene, CDR3 protein, CDR3 DNA. D genes are given only for firm matches. Rows may omit the clone size; those that give it use once, few, many or a size class.

v_gene: TRBV19; abundance: few; j_gene: TRBJ1-2; d_gene: -; CDR3aa: CASSMWGHGGYTF; CDR3nt: TGTGCCAGTAGTATGTGGGGGCATGGTGGCTACACCTTC
v_gene: TRBV2; abundance: -; j_gene: TRBJ2-3; d_gene: -; CDR3aa: CASSPLLRDTQYF; CDR3nt: TGTGCCAGCAGTCCTCTACTAAGAGATACGCAGTATTTT
v_gene: TRBV7-8; abundance: -; j_gene: TRBJ2-6; d_gene: -; CDR3aa: CASSFQGMAGANVLTF; CDR3nt: TGTGCCAGCAGCTTCCAGGGGATGGCCGGGGCCAACGTCCTGACTTTC
v_gene: TRBV5-5; abundance: -; j_gene: TRBJ2-5; d_gene: TRBD1; CDR3aa: CASSLEPTGTAETQYF; CDR3nt: TGTGCCAGCAGCTTGGAACCTACAGGGACAGCAGAGACCCAGTACTTC
v_gene: TRBV11-2; abundance: -; j_gene: TRBJ1-1; d_gene: -; CDR3aa: CASSRGGNTEAFF; CDR3nt: TGTGCCAGCAGCAGGGGAGGGAACACTGAAGCTTTCTTT
v_gene: TRBV28; abundance: -; j_gene: TRBJ1-1; d_gene: -; CDR3aa: CASSLLRTRDTEAFF; CDR3nt: TGTGCCAGCAGTTTATTGCGGACACGCGACACTGAAGCTTTCTTT
v_gene: TRBV9; abundance: few; j_gene: TRBJ1-3; d_gene: -; CDR3aa: CASSLLDSGGNTIYF; CDR3nt: TGTGCCAGCAGCCTCCTCGACTCCGGAGGAAACACCATATATTTT
v_gene: TRBV5-1; abundance: -; j_gene: TRBJ1-2; d_gene: -; CDR3aa: CASSLEGSGRSNYGYTF; CDR3nt: TGCGCCAGCAGCTTGGAGGGCAGCGGGAGGTCTAACTATGGCTACACCTTC
v_gene: TRBV19; abundance: -; j_gene: TRBJ2-7; d_gene: TRBD2; CDR3aa: CASIGGDDYEQYF; CDR3nt: TGTGCCAGTATTGGGGGGGACGACTACGAGCAGTACTTC
v_gene: TRBV6-4; abundance: few; j_gene: TRBJ1-1; d_gene: TRBD1; CDR3aa: CASRPGQENTEAFF; CDR3nt: TGTGCCAGCAGGCCGGGACAGGAGAACACTGAAGCTTTCTTT